A selection of T cell receptor beta chains follows, all from one sample in a study of T cells in Graves' hyperthyroidism and ophthalmopathy. TCRdb analysed the multiplex PCR reads with MiXCR anew, one entry per CDR3 protein. Found here are around 390,000 distinct CDR3 sequences, about 14% of them singletons; the top ten hold around 20%. The source material was blood. The origin of the receptors is a woman in her 30s with Graves' ophthalmopathy. The CDR3 runs from the conserved cysteine through the conserved F or W. The D gene is left open where the match is weak. The size entry is marked missing in some rows and otherwise reads once, few, many or a size class.

d_call j_call clone_size cdr3_length v_call cdr3_nt cdr3_aa
NA TRBJ1-4 NA 15 TRBV2 TGTGCCAGCAGTCAGAGGACAGCAACTAATGAAAAACTGTTTTTT CASSQRTATNEKLFF
TRBD1 TRBJ2-1 NA 16 TRBV11-2 TGTGCCAGCAGCGGAGCGGGACAGGGCCAGCACTATGAGCAGTTCTTC CASSGAGQGQHYEQFF
NA TRBJ1-1 few 14 TRBV10-3 TGTGCCATCAGTGAAGACAGCTTCAGGGCTGAAGCTTTCTTT CAISEDSFRAEAFF
TRBD1 TRBJ2-7 NA 15 TRBV12-3/TRBV12-4 TGTGCCAGCAGCACCATGGGACAGGGATTCTACGAGCAGTACTTC CASSTMGQGFYEQYF
NA TRBJ2-3 many 15 TRBV11-2 TGTGCCAGCAGCAACACGGGGTCACACAGAGATACGCAGTATTTT CASSNTGSHRDTQYF
TRBD1 TRBJ1-2 few 16 TRBV6-1 TGTGCCATCGAGTGGTTTGCAGGGGGAGCTAACTATGGCTACACCTTC CAIEWFAGGANYGYTF
TRBD1 TRBJ1-6 many 16 TRBV12-3/TRBV12-4 TGTGCCAGCAGTTTCCAAGGACAGGGCTATAATTCACCCCTCCACTTT CASSFQGQGYNSPLHF
NA TRBJ2-3 many 15 TRBV7-2 TGTGCCAGCAGCTTAGCGGGGACTAGCACAGATACGCAGTATTTT CASSLAGTSTDTQYF
TRBD2 TRBJ2-2 NA 18 TRBV9 TGTGCCAGCAGCGTAGGGAGGGGTGCGGGGGGTAACACCGGGGAGCTGTTTTTT CASSVGRGAGGNTGELFF
NA TRBJ2-5 many 14 TRBV6-1 TGTGCCAGCAGTGTCTCGGGCTGGCAAGAGACCCAGTACTTC CASSVSGWQETQYF
NA TRBJ1-5 many 13 TRBV3-1 TGTGCCAGCAGCCGGACAGGCAATCAGCCCCAGCATTTT CASSRTGNQPQHF
TRBD1 TRBJ1-1 many 13 TRBV6-1 TGTGCCGGGGGACAGGGCGTGAACACTGAAGCTTTCTTT CAGGQGVNTEAFF
TRBD1 TRBJ2-7 few 15 TRBV20-1 TGCAGTGCTAGTAATCCGGGACAGGGTACCTACGAGCAGTACTTC CSASNPGQGTYEQYF
TRBD1 TRBJ1-1 many 14 TRBV20-1 TGCAGTGCTCTTTCCGGGACAGGGAGTACTGAAGCTTTCTTT CSALSGTGSTEAFF
NA TRBJ1-5 many 17 TRBV6-9 TGTGCCAGCAGGGACCGAGGAGGACGGGCAGGCAATCAGCCCCAGCATTTT CASRDRGGRAGNQPQHF
NA TRBJ2-5 NA 14 TRBV10-3 TGTGCCATCAGTGAGTCAGGGTTACAGGAGACCCAGTACTTC CAISESGLQETQYF
NA TRBJ1-5 many 13 TRBV28 TGTGCCATAACAAAGGGGGTGAAGAGGCCCCAGCATTTT CAITKGVKRPQHF
NA TRBJ1-5 few 14 TRBV12-3/TRBV12-4 TGTGCCAGCAGTTTATCAGGGTTGGGGCAGCCCCAGCATTTT CASSLSGLGQPQHF
TRBD1 TRBJ2-6 NA 19 TRBV2 TGTGCCAGCAGTTTTCAACAGGGGGCTGGTTTTTCTGGGGCCAACGTCCTGACTTTC CASSFQQGAGFSGANVLTF
TRBD1 TRBJ1-2 many 12 TRBV5-1 TGCGCCAGCAGCCCCCGGGACAGGGGCTACACCTTC CASSPRDRGYTF
TRBD2 TRBJ2-3 many 19 TRBV5-1 TGCGCCAGCAGCTACGGGACTAGCGGGGGGAAGAGTACAGCATATACGCAGTATTTT CASSYGTSGGKSTAYTQYF
TRBD1 TRBJ1-2 many 15 TRBV29-1 TGCAGCGTCGCAAATCGGGACAGGGAGTACTATGGCTACACCTTC CSVANRDREYYGYTF
NA TRBJ1-2 many 16 TRBV7-8 TGTGCCAGCAGCTCCCAGGATCGCGCTATATCGGGCGGCTACACCTTC CASSSQDRAISGGYTF
NA TRBJ1-5 many 13 TRBV29-1 TGCAGCGTCCAGTTATCCAGCAATCAGCCCCAGCATTTT CSVQLSSNQPQHF
NA TRBJ1-2 many 12 TRBV29-1 TGCAGCGTTGGTGGTGGCTTCGATGGCTACACCTTC CSVGGGFDGYTF
NA TRBJ2-4 NA 16 TRBV7-2 TGTGCCAGCAGCTTAGCGCCCGGGAGCGGCAAAAACATTCAGTACTTC CASSLAPGSGKNIQYF
TRBD2 TRBJ2-1 many 16 TRBV7-3 TGTGCCAGCAGCTTAATGGGGGGGGAGTCCTACAATGAGCAGTTCTTC CASSLMGGESYNEQFF
NA TRBJ1-3 many 14 TRBV2 TGTGCCAGCAGGGACCGCAGCTCTGGAAACACCATATATTTT CASRDRSSGNTIYF
TRBD2 TRBJ2-5 many 11 TRBV30 TGTGCCTCCCGGGAGGAAGAGACCCAGTACTTC CASREEETQYF
NA TRBJ1-2 few 15 TRBV9 TGTGCCAGCAGCGTAGGTGGGGGTTTTAACTATGGCTACACCTTC CASSVGGGFNYGYTF
NA TRBJ1-1 NA 15 TRBV20-1 TGCAGTGCTAGTGGGGAGGGACCGGAGAACACTGAAGCTTTCTTT CSASGEGPENTEAFF
NA TRBJ1-3 many 15 TRBV7-9 TGTGCCAGCAGCTTAGGACAACCAGAAGGAAACACCATATATTTT CASSLGQPEGNTIYF
TRBD2 TRBJ2-7 many 14 TRBV7-8 TGTGCCAGCAGCCCTTGGGACTACTCCTACGAGCAGTACTTC CASSPWDYSYEQYF
NA TRBJ2-3 many 14 TRBV5-1 TGCGCCAGCAGCGCGGGACAGAGCACAGATACGCAGTATTTT CASSAGQSTDTQYF
NA TRBJ2-1 once 13 TRBV7-2 TGTGCCAGCAGCAAGGGGGGGGCTAATGAGCAGTTCTTC CASSKGGANEQFF
TRBD1 TRBJ1-6 many 17 TRBV7-9 TGTGCCAGCAGCTCGTCCTTCCAGACAGGGGACGGGTCACCCCTCCACTTT CASSSSFQTGDGSPLHF
NA TRBJ1-4 many 16 TRBV3-1 TGTGCCAGCAGCCAAGGTCGGCGATCGGGTAATGAAAAACTGTTTTTT CASSQGRRSGNEKLFF
NA TRBJ1-5 many 14 TRBV11-2 TGTGCCAGCAGCTTAATAGGTTTCAATCAGCCCCAGCATTTT CASSLIGFNQPQHF
NA TRBJ1-5 many 16 TRBV12-3/TRBV12-4 TGTGCCAGCAGTAGTTTGGAACAGGAAGTGGATCAGCCCCAGCATTTT CASSSLEQEVDQPQHF
TRBD1 TRBJ2-2 few 16 TRBV11-3 TGTGCCAGCAGCTCGCAAGACAGGGTAGGGGCCGGGGAGCTGTTTTTT CASSSQDRVGAGELFF
TRBD1 TRBJ2-2 many 15 TRBV7-2 TGTGCCAGCGGACCCGGGACAGGGGGCACCGGGGAGCTGTTTTTT CASGPGTGGTGELFF
NA TRBJ2-1 many 17 TRBV7-9 TGTGCCAGCAGCTCTCAACCTAGGGACCGGAGACACAATGAGCAGTTCTTC CASSSQPRDRRHNEQFF
TRBD1 TRBJ2-1 NA 14 TRBV6-1 TGTGCCAGCAGGGAGACAGGGTTTTTTGATGAGCAGTTCTTC CASRETGFFDEQFF
TRBD1 TRBJ2-3 many 15 TRBV18 TGTGCCAGCTTGGAGCTACAGGGGGCGACAGATACGCAGTATTTT CASLELQGATDTQYF
NA TRBJ1-5 many 16 TRBV19 TGTGCCAGTAGTTTTCCAGGGTGGGGGCTTCCCCAGCCCCAGCATTTT CASSFPGWGLPQPQHF
NA TRBJ2-2 many 14 TRBV11-2 TGTGCCAGCAGCTTATATCCCGGGACAGGGGAGCTGTTTTTT CASSLYPGTGELFF
NA TRBJ2-1 many 15 TRBV20-1 TGCAGTGCTAGTCCATCCATCAGGGGTTACAATGAGCAGTTCTTC CSASPSIRGYNEQFF
TRBD1 TRBJ2-1 NA 16 TRBV7-2 TGTGCCAGCAGCTTAGCGGGACAGGCAACTTATAATGAGCAGTTCTTC CASSLAGQATYNEQFF
NA TRBJ2-7 NA 14 TRBV25-1 TGTGCCAGCAGTGATTCCAGGGGCTCCTACGAGCAGTACTTC CASSDSRGSYEQYF
NA TRBJ1-1 NA 16 TRBV28 TGTGCCAGCAGTTTAACGTTTCGGGCTCGGGGCACTGAAGCTTTCTTT CASSLTFRARGTEAFF
NA TRBJ2-5 NA 15 TRBV18 TGTCCCAGCTCACCGGCCTCCGCGGGTCGAGAGACCCAGTACTTC CPSSPASAGRETQYF
NA TRBJ1-2 many 20 TRBV11-1 TGTGCCAGCAGCTTAGCCGTAGTCGACAACAACAGGAATTTAACGGATGGCTACACCTTC CASSLAVVDNNRNLTDGYTF
NA TRBJ1-2 NA 11 TRBV2 TGTGCCAGCTCGTCGGCGGATGGCTACACCTTC CASSSADGYTF
TRBD2 TRBJ2-2 many 16 TRBV11-1 TGTGCCAGCAGCTTAATTCGTGCGGGAGATAACGGGGAGCTGTTTTTT CASSLIRAGDNGELFF